The rows below give T cell receptor beta chains drawn from one sample of a study of PD-1 blockade in classical Hodgkin lymphoma. The repertoire was sequenced with immunoSEQ multiplex PCR; TCRdb's copy has only in-frame clones and lacks some. The sample carries nearly 25,000 clones, around 81% recorded once. This material consisted of peripheral blood mononuclear cells (PBMCs), taken before the second cycle of nivolumab. These receptors originate from a human donor with classical Hodgkin lymphoma. Both conserved end residues are part of each CDR3. D genes are given only for firm matches. For some rows the clone size is stated as once, few or many, or as a class when expanded; others skip it.

- 17 TRBJ1-1 TRBV5-1 TRBD1 TGCGCCAGCAGCTTGGATCTGGGACAGGCATGGAGCACTGAAGCTTTCTTT CASSLDLGQAWSTEAFF
few 16 TRBJ1-1 TRBV28 TRBD1 TGTGCCAGCTCCGAAACCGGTGACAGGGGTTACACTGAAGCTTTCTTT CASSETGDRGYTEAFF
- 14 TRBJ2-1 TRBV18 - TGTGCCAGCTCACCGCCGGAGGCCCCCAATGAGCAGTTCTTC CASSPPEAPNEQFF
- 15 TRBJ2-3 TRBV27 - TGTGCCAGCAGTTTCCAGGGGCAGGGGACAGATACGCAGTATTTT CASSFQGQGTDTQYF
- 15 TRBJ2-3 TRBV5-1 TRBD2 TGCGCCAGCAGCTTTAGCGGGAGGGTGGCAGATACGCAGTATTTT CASSFSGRVADTQYF
- 16 TRBJ2-5 TRBV5-4 TRBD2 TGTGCCAGCAGCTTACCGGGACTAGCGGGAGATGAGACCCAGTACTTC CASSLPGLAGDETQYF
- 15 TRBJ1-5 TRBV19 - TGTGCCAGTACCGTCGATGACGGGTACAATCAGCCCCAGCATTTT CASTVDDGYNQPQHF
- 14 TRBJ1-2 TRBV30 - TGTGCCTGGAGCGTATCAAATACACCCTATGGCTACACCTTC CAWSVSNTPYGYTF
- 17 TRBJ2-2 TRBV4-1 TRBD2 TGCGCCAGCAGCCAAGATGCGGGACTAGCGATAACCGGGGAGCTGTTTTTT CASSQDAGLAITGELFF
- 13 TRBJ2-7 TRBV5-6 TRBD1 TGTGCCAGCAGCCCCGACAGGGAATACGAGCAGTACTTC CASSPDREYEQYF
- 11 TRBJ2-1 TRBV20-1 - TGCAGTGCCTGGGACGTGAATGAGCAGTTCTTC CSAWDVNEQFF
- 16 TRBJ2-7 TRBV7-8 - TGTGCCAGCAGCTTTGCGGGCCTCGCCCCGGTTTCCGAGCAGTACTTC CASSFAGLAPVSEQYF
- 12 TRBJ2-3 TRBV7-9 - TGTGCCAGCAGCTCCTCGACAGATACGCAGTATTTT CASSSSTDTQYF
- 16 TRBJ2-3 TRBV7-3 - TGTGCCAGCAGCTCTAGGCAGGGTTTTGGCACAGATACGCAGTATTTT CASSSRQGFGTDTQYF
- 15 TRBJ1-1 TRBV5-5 - TGTGCCAGCAGCTTGGAGGGCAGCCAGAACACTGAAGCTTTCTTT CASSLEGSQNTEAFF
- 16 TRBJ2-1 TRBV4-2 TRBD2 TGTGCCAGCAGCCAAGGCGGGGGGGCCGGTCACAATGAGCAGTTCTTC CASSQGGGAGHNEQFF
- 15 TRBJ2-4 TRBV27 - TGTGCCAGCATAGGCACGGCATCGAGCAAAAACATTCAGTACTTC CASIGTASSKNIQYF
- 12 TRBJ1-2 TRBV27 - TGTGCCAGTGGCCAGGGTTTTTATGGCTACACCTTC CASGQGFYGYTF
- 13 TRBJ2-7 TRBV7-9 - TGTGCCAGCAGCCCGGGACTCCGTTACGAGCAGTACTTC CASSPGLRYEQYF
- 14 TRBJ2-2 TRBV29-1 - TGCAGCGTTGGGGGAGCGGGTAACACCGGGGAGCTGTTTTTT CSVGGAGNTGELFF
- 11 TRBJ2-7 TRBV25-1 TRBD2 TGTGCCACCAGGACTAGCTCCGAGCAGTACTTC CATRTSSEQYF
- 12 TRBJ1-1 TRBV28 - TGTGCCAGCAGTTTTTCTAGATTGGAAGCTTTCTTT CASSFSRLEAFF
few 13 TRBJ2-1 TRBV5-4 - TGTGCCAGCAGCCCCGGGACAACAAATGAGCAGTTCTTC CASSPGTTNEQFF
- 14 TRBJ1-4 TRBV5-4 - TGTGCCAGCAGCTTAGGCTCAACTAATGAAAAACTGTTTTTT CASSLGSTNEKLFF
- 16 TRBJ2-2 TRBV7-7 TRBD2 TGTGCCAGCAGCTTAGCGTCAGCGGGAGGGATCGGGGAGCTGTTTTTT CASSLASAGGIGELFF
- 16 TRBJ2-2 TRBV6-1 TRBD2 TGTGCCAGCAGTGAAACTAGCGGGTCGGGCACCGGGGAGCTGTTTTTT CASSETSGSGTGELFF
once 14 TRBJ1-1 TRBV19 TRBD1 TGTGCCAGTAGGTCGAGGGGGCTATACACTGAAGCTTTCTTT CASRSRGLYTEAFF